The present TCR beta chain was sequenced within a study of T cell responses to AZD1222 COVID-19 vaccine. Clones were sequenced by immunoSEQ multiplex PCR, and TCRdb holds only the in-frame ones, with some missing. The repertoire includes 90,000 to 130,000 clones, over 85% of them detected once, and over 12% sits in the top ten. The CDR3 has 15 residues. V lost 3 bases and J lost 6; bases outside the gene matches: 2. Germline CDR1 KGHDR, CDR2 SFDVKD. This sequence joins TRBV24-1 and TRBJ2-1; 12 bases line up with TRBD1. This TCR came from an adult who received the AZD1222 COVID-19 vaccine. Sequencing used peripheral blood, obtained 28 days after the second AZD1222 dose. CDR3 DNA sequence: TGTGCCACCAGTGATGTGGGACAGGGGGCCAATGAGCAGTTCTTC. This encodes CATSDVGQGANEQFF.